Presented here are 3 T cell receptor beta chains from one specimen sequenced in a study of blood T cell repertoires in COVID-19. TCRdb's table, derived via immunoSEQ multiplex PCR, lists solely in-frame clones and lacks some. The data hold fewer than 20,000 clones, with 93% observed a single time. The sequenced material came from peripheral blood. Receptors were obtained from a woman between 50 and 59 years old with active COVID-19.

This clone appeared a few times. The chain links TRBV3-1 (or the pseudogene TRBV3-2) to TRBJ1-1, with TRBD1 as a possible D gene (5 bases). Trimming left V 2 bases short and J 1 base short, with 11 bases between. Germline-derived CDR1 and CDR2 are LGHDT and YNNKEL (reference sequence). The CDR3 loop spans 15 amino acids. CDR3 protein: CASSQTQQANTEAFF. As DNA, the CDR3 is TGTGCCAGCAGCCAAACCCAACAGGCGAACACTGAAGCTTTCTTT.

J is TRBJ1-2 and V is TRBV19; 9 nucleotides agree with TRBD1. Germline V gene sequence: CDR1 LNHDA, CDR2 SQIVND (reference sequence). With V trimmed by 4 bases and J by 5 bases, 8 bases remained unmatched. This CDR3 contains 15 residues. CDR3 sequence (DNA): TGTGCCAGTAGTACCTTGCGGGACAGGGTATATGGCTACACCTTC. Residues: CASSTLRDRVYGYTF.

The chain employs TRBV5-5 and TRBJ2-2, with TRBD2 as a possible D gene (5 bases). CDR1 is SGHKS, CDR2 YYEKEE, per germline (reference sequence). The CDR3 consists of 15 residues. The V end lost 6 bases, the J end lost 0 bases, and 12 bases lay between the germline ends. The CDR3 loop reads CASNQRGSNTGELFF. The CDR3 bases are TGTGCCAGCAACCAGCGAGGGTCGAACACCGGGGAGCTGTTTTTT.